A single TCR beta chain is shown here with its context. In germline, CDR1 is MNHNS, CDR2 SASEGT. The CDR3 has 17 amino acids. TCRdb re-called the 5' RACE reads; every CDR3 protein appears as one record, without DNA. Its listing shows around 380,000 distinct CDR3 sequences. The data belong to a study of T cells expressing NK-cell markers. Study summary: Obtained from sorted CD3+CD56+NKG2C+, CD3+CD56+NKG2C- and CD3+CD56-NKG2C+ T cells were the TCR beta repertoires. Sequencing covered eight donors, seven HCMV-seropositive and one seronegative.

This receptor was taken from a woman in her 50s in good health. V and J are TRBV6-1 and TRBJ2-1; the TCRdb D gene call, TRBD2, has no DNA to confirm it. The sequenced sample was blood T cells: a sorted CD56 or NKG2C T cell subset, CD4+ or CD8+ T cells, or bulk PBMC T cells (not recorded which). CDR3 residues: CASSFGGWREGRYEQFF.